Included here is one T cell receptor (beta chain) sequence, with context. Germline CDR1 reads MNHNS; CDR2 reads SASEGT. Trimming left V 4 bases short and J 5 bases short, with 14 bases between. There are 14 residues in the CDR3. The time point was: baseline, week 1 (first vaccination visit). The treatment denotes: pre-vaccination baseline after standard-of-care therapy. Each donor presented with a new WHO grade 3 or 4 astrocytoma that tested IDH1-mutant and showed ATRX loss. The data were obtained in a study of a mutant IDH1 vaccine in newly diagnosed glioma. Study summary: Of the patients given treatment, roughly 60% were male and approximately 38% were female, and a mean age of around 38 years was recorded. Most patients had radiochemotherapy with temozolomide before enrollment; others had one alone.

The data were produced by immunoSEQ multiplex PCR, yet TCRdb's version contains in-frame clones alone and is incomplete. This table holds around 16,000 clones, almost 80% found once. The V call is TRBV6-1, the J call TRBJ2-5; D is perhaps TRBD1 (6 bases). This specimen was PBMCs, taken from a glioma patient treated with radiotherapy, temozolomide or both. The origin of this receptor is a man aged 40-50 years with glioma. CDR3 bases: TGTGCCAGCAGTGCTTCGGGACATGGGGAGACCCAGTACTTC. This codes for CASSASGHGETQYF.